This entry lists 5 T cell receptor beta chains sequenced from one sample in a study of blood T cells in healthy people across ages. A sample-barcoded 5' primer and a J-beta primer mix were used in a second PCR of about 7 to 12 cycles. TCRdb recomputed calls from the 5' RACE reads with MiXCR, one row per CDR3 protein. This repertoire shows about 800,000 distinct CDR3 sequences, 58% found once; its top ten account for 22%. The material sequenced was blood. Receptors originate from a man between 25 and 39 years old in good health.

V is TRBV29-1 and J is TRBJ1-1, with D uncertain. Looked up from germline, CDR1 is SQVTM and CDR2 is ANQGSEA. Trimming removed 4 bases from V and 9 bases from J, with 12 bases in between. The CDR3 has 11 amino acids. CDR3 loop: CSVGHQNKAFF. The CDR3 coding sequence is TGCAGCGTTGGCCACCAAAATAAAGCTTTCTTT.

V gene TRBV18 combines with J gene TRBJ1-5; perhaps TRBD1 as D (5 bases). Germline V gives CDR1 KGHSH, CDR2 LQKENI. The CDR3 consists of 15 residues. V lost 0 bases to trimming and J lost 7 bases, with 13 bases between them. The CDR3 DNA is TGTGCCAGCTCACCACCAGGAGGGGTAGGGCAGCCCCAGCATTTT. Protein sequence: CASSPPGGVGQPQHF.

The V gene is TRBV7-6, the J gene TRBJ2-1; a possible D gene is TRBD2 (6 bases). The length of the CDR3 is 11 residues. V was shortened by 4 bases and J by 12 bases, with 10 bases between the two germline ends. Looked up from germline, CDR1 is SGHVS and CDR2 is FNYEAQ. As DNA, the CDR3 is TGTGCCAGCAGCTCGGGAGTAGGGCAGTTCTTC. Its protein is CASSSGVGQFF. Drawing the rest from reference TRBV7-6 and TRBJ2-1, the complete variable domain is GAGVSQSPRYKVTKRGQDVALRCDPISGHVSLYWYRQALGQGPEFLTYFNYEAQQDKSGLPNDRFSAERPEGSISTLTIQRTEQRDSAMYRCASSSGVGQFFGPGTRLTVL.

V and J are TRBV14 and TRBJ2-1; 8 bases are a match to TRBD1. Germline V lookup: CDR1 SGHDN, CDR2 FVKESK. The CDR3 length is 12 residues. V gave up 3 bases and J gave up 12 bases; unmatched junction bases: 4. CDR3 sequence reads: CASSQAGTGQFF. CDR3 nucleotide sequence: TGTGCCAGCAGCCAGGCCGGGACAGGGCAGTTCTTC.

The chain combines TRBV12-3 or TRBV12-4 with TRBJ2-7; the D gene could be TRBD1 or TRBD2 (5 bases each). The length of the CDR3 is 14 residues. With 6 bases removed from V and 2 bases from J, the gap between germline ends came to 14 bases. The CDR3 DNA is TGTGCCAGCAGCGGCCGGGACCTGCCCTACGAGCAGTACTTC. Translation gives CASSGRDLPYEQYF.